The rows below give T cell receptor beta chains drawn from one sample of a study of cytomegalovirus exposure and HLA in healthy donors. Data came from immunoSEQ multiplex PCR; TCRdb stores just in-frame clones and leaves some out. Of some 250,000 clones detected, roughly 87% appear once; the ten largest clones hold 5.4%. Sequencing was done on a sample of PBMCs. Source of these receptors: a woman between 40 and 50 years old in good health and CMV-seropositive. The CDR3 runs from the conserved cysteine through the conserved F or W. The order of the fields is clone size, D gene, J gene, V gene, CDR3 DNA, CDR3 protein. D genes are given only for firm matches. Only part of the rows carry a size: once, few, many, or a class if the clone is expanded.

clone size: -; D gene: TRBD1; J gene: TRBJ1-1; V gene: TRBV7-9; CDR3 DNA: TGTGCCAGCACCCGACAGGGGGAGAACACTGAAGCTTTCTTT; CDR3 protein: CASTRQGENTEAFF
clone size: -; D gene: TRBD1; J gene: TRBJ1-6; V gene: TRBV18; CDR3 DNA: TGTGCCAGCTCACCCTGGACAGGGGGTAATTCACCCCTCCACTTT; CDR3 protein: CASSPWTGGNSPLHF
clone size: -; D gene: TRBD1; J gene: TRBJ2-3; V gene: TRBV7-2; CDR3 DNA: TGTGCCAGCAGCTTAGACGAGACAGGGGCCACAGATACGCAGTATTTT; CDR3 protein: CASSLDETGATDTQYF
clone size: -; D gene: -; J gene: TRBJ2-7; V gene: TRBV6-5; CDR3 DNA: TGTGCCAGCAGTTACTCTCCTAGACAGGATGAGCAGTACTTC; CDR3 protein: CASSYSPRQDEQYF
clone size: -; D gene: TRBD2; J gene: TRBJ2-3; V gene: TRBV4-1; CDR3 DNA: TGCGCCAGCAGCCCAACTAGCGGGGGCACAGATACGCAGTATTTT; CDR3 protein: CASSPTSGGTDTQYF
clone size: -; D gene: TRBD2; J gene: TRBJ2-1; V gene: TRBV5-6; CDR3 DNA: TGTGCCAGCAGCCGGACTAGCGGGAGTCGACATGAGCAGTTCTTC; CDR3 protein: CASSRTSGSRHEQFF
clone size: -; D gene: -; J gene: TRBJ1-2; V gene: TRBV6-6; CDR3 DNA: TGTGCCAGCAATGGAGGGTTGCATGGCTACACCTTC; CDR3 protein: CASNGGLHGYTF
clone size: -; D gene: -; J gene: TRBJ1-1; V gene: TRBV19; CDR3 DNA: TGTGCCAGTAGTATACAGGGTGAGACTGAAGCTTTCTTT; CDR3 protein: CASSIQGETEAFF
clone size: -; D gene: TRBD1; J gene: TRBJ2-7; V gene: TRBV9; CDR3 DNA: TGTGCCAGCAGCGTCGGACAGGGGCCTTCCTACGAGCAGTACTTC; CDR3 protein: CASSVGQGPSYEQYF
clone size: few; D gene: -; J gene: TRBJ2-7; V gene: TRBV19; CDR3 DNA: TGTGCCAGCAGGAGGGCACCAGCCTACGAGCAGTACTTC; CDR3 protein: CASRRAPAYEQYF
clone size: few; D gene: -; J gene: TRBJ1-1; V gene: TRBV19; CDR3 DNA: TGTGCCAGTAGTGCCCTCGGGGTCTATAACACTGAAGCTTTCTTT; CDR3 protein: CASSALGVYNTEAFF
clone size: -; D gene: -; J gene: TRBJ1-2; V gene: TRBV9; CDR3 DNA: TGTGCCAGCAGCGTAGCAGCACAGGACTACGGCTACACCTTC; CDR3 protein: CASSVAAQDYGYTF
clone size: -; D gene: -; J gene: TRBJ2-2; V gene: TRBV30; CDR3 DNA: TGTGCCTGGAGTGTACGAGGGGACAAACCTACCGGGGAGCTGTTTTTT; CDR3 protein: CAWSVRGDKPTGELFF
clone size: -; D gene: -; J gene: TRBJ1-1; V gene: TRBV29-1; CDR3 DNA: TGCAGCGTCGCTAACAGACCTGGGAACACTGAAGCTTTCTTT; CDR3 protein: CSVANRPGNTEAFF
clone size: few; D gene: TRBD1; J gene: TRBJ1-2; V gene: TRBV6-5; CDR3 DNA: TGTGCCAGCAGCGCTCCGGGACAGGGGGTCTATGGCTACACCTTC; CDR3 protein: CASSAPGQGVYGYTF
clone size: -; D gene: -; J gene: TRBJ2-3; V gene: TRBV5-4; CDR3 DNA: TGTGCCAGCGGTACAGGGCCTCAAAGTTCAGATACGCAGTATTTT; CDR3 protein: CASGTGPQSSDTQYF
clone size: -; D gene: TRBD2; J gene: TRBJ2-1; V gene: TRBV10-3; CDR3 DNA: TGTGCCATCAGTGAGTCGGGCACTAGCGGGGGCTACAATGAGCAGTTCTTC; CDR3 protein: CAISESGTSGGYNEQFF
clone size: -; D gene: TRBD2; J gene: TRBJ2-2; V gene: TRBV4-2; CDR3 DNA: TGTGCCAGCAGCCCCGGGGGGGACACCGGGGAGCTGTTTTTT; CDR3 protein: CASSPGGDTGELFF
clone size: -; D gene: TRBD1; J gene: TRBJ2-5; V gene: TRBV19; CDR3 DNA: TGTGCCAGTAGTATAGACAGGACAGGGGAAGAGACCCAGTACTTC; CDR3 protein: CASSIDRTGEETQYF
clone size: few; D gene: -; J gene: TRBJ2-1; V gene: TRBV7-9; CDR3 DNA: TGTGCCAGCGGGAGGAGGTCCTACAATGAGCAGTTCTTC; CDR3 protein: CASGRRSYNEQFF
clone size: -; D gene: -; J gene: TRBJ2-7; V gene: TRBV6-5; CDR3 DNA: TGTGCCATCTCACAGGGAGCCTACGAGCAGTACTTC; CDR3 protein: CAISQGAYEQYF
clone size: -; D gene: -; J gene: TRBJ2-3; V gene: TRBV2; CDR3 DNA: TGTGCCAACTCACAACAGGGCGCAGATACGCAGTATTTT; CDR3 protein: CANSQQGADTQYF
clone size: -; D gene: -; J gene: TRBJ2-3; V gene: TRBV7-7; CDR3 DNA: TGTGCCAGCAGCTTACTGGGTGCAGGGGCAGATACGCAGTATTTT; CDR3 protein: CASSLLGAGADTQYF
clone size: -; D gene: TRBD2; J gene: TRBJ2-7; V gene: TRBV5-4; CDR3 DNA: TGTGCCAGCAGCTTGACTAGCGGGAGGACCTACGAGCAGTACTTC; CDR3 protein: CASSLTSGRTYEQYF
clone size: -; D gene: -; J gene: TRBJ1-1; V gene: TRBV30; CDR3 DNA: TGTGCCTCAGCGGCCGGACAGGAAGCTTTCTTT; CDR3 protein: CASAAGQEAFF
clone size: -; D gene: -; J gene: TRBJ1-2; V gene: TRBV9; CDR3 DNA: TGTGCCAGCAGCGTAGTAGGGGACTATGGCTACACCTTC; CDR3 protein: CASSVVGDYGYTF
clone size: -; D gene: -; J gene: TRBJ1-2; V gene: TRBV7-8; CDR3 DNA: TGTGCCAGCAGCTTAGGCCGCGGGGGGAACTATGGCTACACCTTC; CDR3 protein: CASSLGRGGNYGYTF
clone size: -; D gene: -; J gene: TRBJ2-7; V gene: TRBV21-1; CDR3 DNA: TGTGCCAGCAGCAAAAGGAAAGACAGTGCCAGGTTAGTTGAGCAGTACTTC; CDR3 protein: CASSKRKDSARLVEQYF
clone size: -; D gene: TRBD1; J gene: TRBJ2-5; V gene: TRBV5-1; CDR3 DNA: TGCGCCAGCACCGGGACAGGGATATGGGAGCAGTACTTC; CDR3 protein: CASTGTGIWEQYF
clone size: -; D gene: -; J gene: TRBJ1-5; V gene: TRBV19; CDR3 DNA: TGTGCCAGTAGCAGGGAAAGCAATCAGCCCCAGCATTTT; CDR3 protein: CASSRESNQPQHF
clone size: -; D gene: TRBD1; J gene: TRBJ1-2; V gene: TRBV5-1; CDR3 DNA: TGCGCCAGCAGCAGAGAGACAGGGGGTAACTATGGCTACACCTTC; CDR3 protein: CASSRETGGNYGYTF
clone size: -; D gene: -; J gene: TRBJ2-5; V gene: TRBV5-1; CDR3 DNA: TGCGCCAGCAGCTCCCAGGGGACGGAGACCCAGTACTTC; CDR3 protein: CASSSQGTETQYF
clone size: -; D gene: -; J gene: TRBJ1-2; V gene: TRBV5-8; CDR3 DNA: TGTGCCAGCAGCTTGGGGAGGTCTAACTATGGCTACACCTTC; CDR3 protein: CASSLGRSNYGYTF
clone size: -; D gene: -; J gene: TRBJ2-7; V gene: TRBV7-2; CDR3 DNA: TGTGCCAGCAGCCCACGACCCCGGACTACCTCCTACGAGCAGTACTTC; CDR3 protein: CASSPRPRTTSYEQYF
clone size: -; D gene: TRBD2; J gene: TRBJ2-3; V gene: TRBV5-4; CDR3 DNA: TGTGCCAGCAGCCTCTTTCCTAGCGGGGGGGCCCAAGATACGCAGTATTTT; CDR3 protein: CASSLFPSGGAQDTQYF
clone size: once; D gene: TRBD1; J gene: TRBJ1-3; V gene: TRBV7-9; CDR3 DNA: TGTTCCAGCAGCTTTGCGCTCACAGGGGCCGCTGACACCATATATTTT; CDR3 protein: CSSSFALTGAADTIYF
clone size: -; D gene: -; J gene: TRBJ1-5; V gene: TRBV10-2; CDR3 DNA: TGCGCCAGCAGTGACTCGAGGGCAGCCCCTAATCAGCCCCAGCATTTT; CDR3 protein: CASSDSRAAPNQPQHF
clone size: -; D gene: -; J gene: TRBJ1-1; V gene: TRBV21-1; CDR3 DNA: TGTGCCAGCAGCAAAGGGCAGGCCCTCACTGAGGCTTTCTTT; CDR3 protein: CASSKGQALTEAFF
clone size: -; D gene: -; J gene: TRBJ1-2; V gene: TRBV9; CDR3 DNA: TGTGCCAGCAGCGTAGGTCAGGGCTATGGCTACACCTTC; CDR3 protein: CASSVGQGYGYTF
clone size: -; D gene: TRBD2; J gene: TRBJ2-1; V gene: TRBV7-3; CDR3 DNA: TGTGCCAGCAGCTCCGGTGGGGCTAGCGGGAGTGAGCAGTTCTTC; CDR3 protein: CASSSGGASGSEQFF
clone size: -; D gene: TRBD1; J gene: TRBJ1-3; V gene: TRBV19; CDR3 DNA: TGTGCCAGTAGTGCGCTTCCGGGACAGCGACGGGGACCCATATATTTT; CDR3 protein: CASSALPGQRRGPIYF
clone size: -; D gene: TRBD2; J gene: TRBJ2-1; V gene: TRBV5-1; CDR3 DNA: TGCGCCAGCAGCGGGAGGCTAGCGGGAGTAGATCACAATGGGCAGTTCTTC; CDR3 protein: CASSGRLAGVDHNGQFF
clone size: once; D gene: -; J gene: TRBJ2-7; V gene: TRBV4-2; CDR3 DNA: TGTGCCAGCAGTCTCTCAGCGGAGACCCCCTACGAGCAGTACTTC; CDR3 protein: CASSLSAETPYEQYF
clone size: -; D gene: TRBD1; J gene: TRBJ1-1; V gene: TRBV29-1; CDR3 DNA: TGCAGCGTTGGTGGCAGGGGGGTCGACACTGAAGCTTTCTTT; CDR3 protein: CSVGGRGVDTEAFF
clone size: -; D gene: TRBD1; J gene: TRBJ2-3; V gene: TRBV27; CDR3 DNA: TGTGCCAGCAGTTCCCGGGACAGGCACACAGATACGCAGTATTTT; CDR3 protein: CASSSRDRHTDTQYF
clone size: -; D gene: TRBD1; J gene: TRBJ2-1; V gene: TRBV19; CDR3 DNA: TGTGCCAGTAGTCCAAATCGACAGGGGGGCAATGAGCAGTTCTTC; CDR3 protein: CASSPNRQGGNEQFF
clone size: -; D gene: -; J gene: TRBJ2-5; V gene: TRBV7-2; CDR3 DNA: TGTGCCAGCAGGGGAGCAAGCCCAGGGGCCCAGTACTTC; CDR3 protein: CASRGASPGAQYF